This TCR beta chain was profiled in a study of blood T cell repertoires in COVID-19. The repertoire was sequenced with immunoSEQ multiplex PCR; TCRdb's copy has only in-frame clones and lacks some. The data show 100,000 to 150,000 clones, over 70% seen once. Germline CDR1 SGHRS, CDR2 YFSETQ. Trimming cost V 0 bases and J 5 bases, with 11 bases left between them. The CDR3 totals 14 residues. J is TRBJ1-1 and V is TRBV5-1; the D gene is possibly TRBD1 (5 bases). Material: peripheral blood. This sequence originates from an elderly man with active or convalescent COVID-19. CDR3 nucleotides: TGCGCCAGCAGCTTGGATCAGGGAGGAACTGAAGCTTTCTTT. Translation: CASSLDQGGTEAFF.